The T cell receptor beta chain described here comes from a study of shared clonotypes between healthy human individuals. Overall study findings and caveats: The rarefaction results pointed to incomplete sorted-subset sequencing despite large depth. Larger richness was generally estimated for naive than memory subsets.

An even split of each subset's genomic DNA across several immunoSEQ plates was performed. The protocol was immunoSEQ multiplex PCR, while the TCRdb copy is restricted to in-frame clones and leaves out a portion. The table includes fewer than 700,000 clones, roughly 96% detected once. As regards this clone: Its specificity is not known.

As defined, naive CD8 cells were CD45RO-negative and positively selected for CCR7, with terminally differentiated effector memory CD45RA+ cells excluded. The source material was naive CD8+ T cells sorted from blood. The TCR was taken from a woman aged 30 to 39 in good health.

As DNA, the CDR3 is TGTGCCAGCAACGGACTAGCCTATTCCAATGAGCAGTTCTTC. Amino acid sequence: CASNGLAYSNEQFF. V usage is TRBV13 and J usage is TRBJ2-1; 8 positions agree with TRBD2. Trimming took 7 bases from V and 6 from J; bases not matched to a gene: 8. The CDR3 consists of 14 residues. CDR1 is PRHDT, CDR2 FYEKMQ, per germline (reference sequence).